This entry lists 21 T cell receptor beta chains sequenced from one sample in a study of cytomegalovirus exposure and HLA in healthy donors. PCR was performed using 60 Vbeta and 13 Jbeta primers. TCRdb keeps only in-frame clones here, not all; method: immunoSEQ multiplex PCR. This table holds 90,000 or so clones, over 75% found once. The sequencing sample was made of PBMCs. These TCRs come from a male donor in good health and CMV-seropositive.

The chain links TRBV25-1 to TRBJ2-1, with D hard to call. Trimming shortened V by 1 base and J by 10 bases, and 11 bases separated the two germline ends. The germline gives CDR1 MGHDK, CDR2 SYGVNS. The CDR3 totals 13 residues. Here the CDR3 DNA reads TGTGCCAGCAGTGAATTTGAGGTTCAGGAGCAGTTCTTC. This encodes CASSEFEVQEQFF.

CDR3 nucleotides: TGCGCCAGCAGCACGGGGGCAGGGACAGGTATACACGAGCAGTACTTC. Translating it yields CASSTGAGTGIHEQYF. The genes are TRBV5-1 and TRBJ2-7, with 8 positions matching TRBD1. V gave up 4 bases and J gave up 5 bases; unmatched junction bases: 14. The V gene's germline CDR1 is SGHRS and CDR2 YFSETQ. CDR3 size: 16 residues.

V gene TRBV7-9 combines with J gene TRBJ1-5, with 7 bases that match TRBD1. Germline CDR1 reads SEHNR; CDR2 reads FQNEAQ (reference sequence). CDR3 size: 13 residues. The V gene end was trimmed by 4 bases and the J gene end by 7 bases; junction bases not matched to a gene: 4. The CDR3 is CASSSTGQQPQHF. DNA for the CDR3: TGTGCCAGCAGCTCCACGGGACAGCAGCCCCAGCATTTT.

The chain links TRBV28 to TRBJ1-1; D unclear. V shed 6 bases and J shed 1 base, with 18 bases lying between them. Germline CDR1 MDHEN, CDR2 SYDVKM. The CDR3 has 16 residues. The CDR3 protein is CASRLGFGDTNTEAFF. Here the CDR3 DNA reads TGTGCCAGCAGACTAGGTTTCGGAGACACGAACACTGAAGCTTTCTTT.

The CDR3 loop reads CASSRTGTNEKLFF. DNA for the CDR3: TGTGCCAGCAGCCGGACAGGGACTAATGAAAAACTGTTTTTT. The chain carries TRBV7-3 and TRBJ1-4, with 8 bases matching TRBD1. J gave up 2 bases and V 5 bases, and 1 base lay outside the gene matches. CDR3 length: 14 residues. Looked up from germline, CDR1 is SGHTA and CDR2 is FQGTGA.

The CDR3 DNA reads as TGTGCCAGCAGTTCCTTTCGACAGGGGAAGAACACTGAAGCTTTCTTT. As protein: CASSSFRQGKNTEAFF. This chain links TRBV28 with TRBJ1-1, with 8 bases that match TRBD1. J was trimmed by 1 base and V by 4 bases; bases with no gene match: 8. Germline CDR1 reads MDHEN; CDR2 reads SYDVKM. This CDR3 has 16 amino acids.

In nucleotides, the CDR3 is TGTGCCAGCAGTTTAGCGGGAGGGTCGTATGAGCAGTTCTTC. Translation gives CASSLAGGSYEQFF. The J gene is TRBJ2-1, the V gene TRBV27; TRBD2 agrees at 9 bases. V was clipped by 2 bases and J by 8 bases; unmatched bases: 4. The CDR3 spans 14 residues. The germline gives CDR1 MNHEY, CDR2 SMNVEV (reference sequence).

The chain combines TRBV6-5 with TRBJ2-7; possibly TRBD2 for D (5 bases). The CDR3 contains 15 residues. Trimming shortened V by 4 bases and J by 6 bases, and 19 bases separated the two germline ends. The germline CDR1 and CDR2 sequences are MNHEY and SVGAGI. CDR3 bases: TGTGCCAGCAGTTCCTTAGACACGGCGGGTGTCGAGCAGTACTTC. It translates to CASSSLDTAGVEQYF.

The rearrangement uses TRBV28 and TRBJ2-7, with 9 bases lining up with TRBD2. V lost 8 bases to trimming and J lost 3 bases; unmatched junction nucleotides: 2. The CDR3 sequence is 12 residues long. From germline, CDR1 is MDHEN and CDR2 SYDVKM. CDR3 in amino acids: CASFSGSYEQYF. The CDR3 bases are TGTGCCAGCTTTAGCGGGAGCTACGAGCAGTACTTC. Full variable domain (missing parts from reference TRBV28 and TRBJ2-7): DVKVTQSSRYLVKRTGEKVFLECVQDMDHENMFWYRQDPGLGLRLIYFSYDVKMKEKGDIPEGYSVSREKKERFSLILESASTNQTSMYLCASFSGSYEQYFGPGTRLTVT.

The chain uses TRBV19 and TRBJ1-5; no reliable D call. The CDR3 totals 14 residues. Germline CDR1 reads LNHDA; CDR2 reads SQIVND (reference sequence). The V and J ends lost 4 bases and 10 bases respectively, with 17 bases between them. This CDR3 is CASSTWAPGDPQHF. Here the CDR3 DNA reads TGTGCCAGTAGTACATGGGCGCCCGGGGATCCCCAGCATTTT.

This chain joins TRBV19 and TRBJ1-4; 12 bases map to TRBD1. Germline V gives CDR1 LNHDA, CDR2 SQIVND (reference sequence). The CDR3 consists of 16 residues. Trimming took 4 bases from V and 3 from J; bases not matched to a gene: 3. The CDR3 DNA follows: TGTGCCAGTAGTACGGGACAGGGGGCTGCTAATGAAAAACTGTTTTTT. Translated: CASSTGQGAANEKLFF.

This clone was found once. For the CDR3, the DNA is TGTGCCAGCAGCTTCACGGGGGGATACACAGATACGCAGTATTTT. Amino acid sequence: CASSFTGGYTDTQYF. V is TRBV7-3 and J is TRBJ2-3; TRBD2 agrees at 7 bases. The V gene's germline CDR1 is SGHTA and CDR2 FQGTGA. The CDR3 is made up of 15 amino acids. Trimming removed 3 bases from V and 2 bases from J; junction bases left unmatched: 5.

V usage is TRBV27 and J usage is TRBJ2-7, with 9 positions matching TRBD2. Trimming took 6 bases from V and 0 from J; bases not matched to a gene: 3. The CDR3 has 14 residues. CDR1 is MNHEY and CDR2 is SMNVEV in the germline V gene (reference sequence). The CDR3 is CASSRSGSSYEQYF. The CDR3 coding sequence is TGTGCCAGCAGCCGTAGCGGGAGCTCCTACGAGCAGTACTTC.

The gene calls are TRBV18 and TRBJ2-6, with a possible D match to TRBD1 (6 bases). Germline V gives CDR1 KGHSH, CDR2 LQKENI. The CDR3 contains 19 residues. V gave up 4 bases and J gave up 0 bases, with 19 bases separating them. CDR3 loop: CASSLQTGPSLSGANVLTF. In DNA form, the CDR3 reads TGTGCCAGCTCACTACAGACAGGACCTAGTCTCTCTGGGGCCAACGTCCTGACTTTC.

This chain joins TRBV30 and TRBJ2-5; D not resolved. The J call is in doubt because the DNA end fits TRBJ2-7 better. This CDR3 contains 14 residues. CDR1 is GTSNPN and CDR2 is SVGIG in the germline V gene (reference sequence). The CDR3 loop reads CAWSTTPRGYEQYF. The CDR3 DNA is TGTGCCTGGAGTACCACTCCCCGAGGTTACGAGCAGTACTTC.

The CDR3 bases are TGCGCCAGCAGCTTGGGACTCCCGGGACAGGGGGTTGAAGAGGAAGACTATGGCTACACCTTC. The encoded protein is CASSLGLPGQGVEEEDYGYTF. This chain uses TRBV5-1 with TRBJ1-2; 11 bases line up with TRBD1. The CDR3 spans 21 residues. Losses at the gene ends were 0 bases for V and 3 bases for J; bases not matched to a gene: 19. Germline V gene sequence: CDR1 SGHRS, CDR2 YFSETQ.

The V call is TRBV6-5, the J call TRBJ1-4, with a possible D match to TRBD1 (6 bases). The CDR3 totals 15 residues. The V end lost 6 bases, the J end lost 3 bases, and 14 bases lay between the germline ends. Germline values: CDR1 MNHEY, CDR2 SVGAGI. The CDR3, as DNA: TGTGCCAGCAGGGCCCGGACAGTCCCTAATGAAAAACTGTTTTTT. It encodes CASRARTVPNEKLFF.

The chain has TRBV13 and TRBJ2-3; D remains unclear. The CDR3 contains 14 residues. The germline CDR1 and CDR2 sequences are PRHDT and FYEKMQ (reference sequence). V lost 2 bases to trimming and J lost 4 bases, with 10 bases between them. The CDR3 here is CASSLPSVSDTQYF. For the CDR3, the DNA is TGTGCCAGCAGCTTACCCAGTGTATCAGATACGCAGTATTTT. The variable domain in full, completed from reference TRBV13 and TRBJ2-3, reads AAGVIQSPRHLIKEKRETATLKCYPIPRHDTVYWYQQGPGQDPQFLISFYEKMQSDKGSIPDRFSAQQFSDYHSELNMSSLELGDSALYFCASSLPSVSDTQYFGPGTRLTVL.

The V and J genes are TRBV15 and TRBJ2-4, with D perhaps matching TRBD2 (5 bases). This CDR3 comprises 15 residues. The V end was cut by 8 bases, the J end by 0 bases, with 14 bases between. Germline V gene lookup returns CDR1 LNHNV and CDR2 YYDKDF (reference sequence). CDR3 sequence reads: CATGPGSIAKNIQYF. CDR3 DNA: TGTGCCACCGGGCCGGGGTCCATAGCCAAAAACATTCAGTACTTC.

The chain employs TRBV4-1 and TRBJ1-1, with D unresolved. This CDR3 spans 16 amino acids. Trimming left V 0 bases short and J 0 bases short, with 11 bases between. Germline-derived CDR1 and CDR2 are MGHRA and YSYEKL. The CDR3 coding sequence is TGCGCCAGCAGCCAAGATAAGGAGATCCTGAACACTGAAGCTTTCTTT. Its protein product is CASSQDKEILNTEAFF.

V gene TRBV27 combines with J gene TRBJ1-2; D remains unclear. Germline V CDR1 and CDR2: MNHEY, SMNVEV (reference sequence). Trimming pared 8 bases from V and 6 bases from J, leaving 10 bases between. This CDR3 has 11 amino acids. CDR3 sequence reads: CASRWRDGYTF. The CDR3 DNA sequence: TGTGCCAGCCGGTGGAGAGATGGCTACACCTTC.